This paragraph covers one TCR beta chain sequence. Antigen: not known. Having been cultured for 9 to 11 days, the cells underwent CD4+ T cell isolation. Two doses of either BNT162b2 or mRNA-1273 were given to each participant. According to the study, vaccine recipients showed no prior SARS-CoV-2 infection and negative nucleocapsid antibodies. Fresh IL-2-containing medium replaced half the medium on days 3 and 7. The data belong to a study of vaccination effects on CD4 cells after COVID-19. Study-level findings and limits: A shortage of convalescent patients and an absence of early post-infection timepoints characterized the study. Common cold coronavirus cross-reactivity was shown by only 1 of 255 vaccine-induced clones in healthy vaccinees.

In germline, CDR1 is DFQATT, CDR2 SNEGSKA (reference sequence). This CDR3 comprises 14 residues. Germline trimming cut 6 bases from V and 3 bases from J; bases unmatched to any gene: 10. The assay was immunoSEQ multiplex PCR, and TCRdb's table has in-frame clones only and misses some. The sample includes around 50,000 clones, around 70% of them seen just once. The sequenced sample was CD4+ T cells from PBMCs cultured without peptide, obtained after COVID-19 vaccination. The chain recombines TRBV20-1 with TRBJ2-5, with 7 bases matching TRBD2. The source of this sequence is a human donor who received a COVID-19 vaccine. This CDR3 reads CSASRSGVKETQYF. CDR3 nucleotide sequence: TGCAGTGCAAGTCGGAGCGGGGTTAAAGAGACCCAGTACTTC.